This TCR beta chain is from a study of cytomegalovirus exposure and HLA in healthy donors. About the research overall: According to later analysis, the same platform produced the 120 validation and 600 to 800 first-cohort repertoires. Overall study findings and caveats: Reports described diagnosis of cytomegalovirus status by the classifier as highly specific and sensitive.

The CDR3 length is 14 residues. The junction had 9 bases not matched to a gene; V was cut back by 5 bases and J by 7 bases. Per the germline V gene, CDR1 is SEHNR and CDR2 is FQNEAQ (reference sequence). In its sample, this clone was seen a few times. Its antigen is unknown. Among the 120 subjects of the validation cohort, separate from the roughly 650-subject first cohort, were the donors. Libraries were prepared by immunoSEQ multiplex PCR; TCRdb keeps only in-frame clonotypes and omits some of them. The table includes about 240,000 clones, more than 75% detected once. The chain recombines TRBV7-9 with TRBJ1-2; 8 nucleotides agree with TRBD1. This clonotype originated in a woman younger than 45 in good health and CMV-seropositive. The sequenced sample was PBMCs. The CDR3 sequence is CASSQRTGLAGYTF. The DNA of the CDR3 is TGTGCCAGCAGCCAAAGGACAGGGCTCGCTGGCTACACCTTC.